This TCR beta chain was identified during a study of blood T cell repertoires in COVID-19. Across the whole study: Samples representing acute and convalescent COVID-19 were sourced from the United States, Italy and Spain.

Profiled with immunoSEQ multiplex PCR; TCRdb holds only in-frame clones, not every one. The table records roughly 140,000 clones, about 88% of them present only once. This CDR3 region has 15 residues. The germline gives CDR1 WNHNN, CDR2 SYGVQD (reference sequence). The V and J ends lost 2 bases and 7 bases respectively, with 15 bases between them. Source material: peripheral blood. This receptor was identified in a woman aged 70-85 years with acute or convalescent COVID-19. V and J are TRBV10-1 and TRBJ2-1, with D possibly being TRBD1 (5 bases). This CDR3 is CASSEGSRVWNEQFF. The CDR3 nucleotides are TGCGCCAGCAGTGAGGGTAGCAGGGTATGGAATGAGCAGTTCTTC.